Below, 31 T cell receptor beta chains from the same sample are listed, as sequenced in a study of T cells after yellow fever vaccination. In TCRdb, the 5' RACE reads were re-called with MiXCR into one record per CDR3 protein. The sample contains more than 450,000 distinct CDR3 sequences, 21% of which appear only once. This sample comprised PBMCs, obtained 21 days after the first yellow fever vaccination. Receptor source: a man between 18 and 29 years old who received the YFV17D yellow fever vaccine.

This clonotype turned up a few times. The chain uses TRBV6-1 and TRBJ1-6; D gene unclear. Germline V CDR1 and CDR2: MNHNS, SASEGT. This CDR3 contains 13 residues. Trimming stripped 4 bases from V and 7 bases from J, with 8 bases between. The CDR3 DNA follows: TGTGCCAGCAGTGGGACTCGGAATTCACCCCTCCACTTT. Translating gives CASSGTRNSPLHF.

The CDR3 spells CAITQGENTEAFF. In nucleotides, the CDR3 is TGTGCCATCACCCAGGGGGAAAACACTGAAGCTTTCTTT. This chain uses TRBV10-3 with TRBJ1-1; 7 bases are a match to TRBD1. Germline CDR1 is ENHRY and CDR2 is SYGVKD. The CDR3 consists of 13 residues. V lost 7 bases, J lost 2 bases, and 4 bases stayed unmatched.

The rearrangement uses TRBV20-1 and TRBJ2-7; TRBD1 agrees at 7 bases. Germline V gene data show CDR1 as DFQATT and CDR2 as SNEGSKA (reference sequence). V lost 2 bases to trimming and J lost 2 bases; unmatched junction nucleotides: 15. This CDR3 spans 17 amino acids. The CDR3 bases are TGCAGTGCTAGACCGACCCCCCGGGACAGTAATACCTACGAGCAGTACTTC. Encoded protein: CSARPTPRDSNTYEQYF.

This clonotype was detected a few times. The V call is TRBV7-6, the J call TRBJ2-1; 10 positions agree with TRBD1. Germline CDR1 reads SGHVS; CDR2 reads FNYEAQ. The junction had 12 bases not matched to a gene; V was cut back by 1 base and J by 6 bases. This CDR3 region has 18 residues. This chain's CDR3 is CASSLEFIGTGVGNEQFF. In nucleotides, the CDR3 is TGTGCCAGCAGCTTAGAATTTATAGGGACAGGGGTTGGCAATGAGCAGTTCTTC.

The chain links TRBV28 to TRBJ2-3; unclear D gene. Trimming cost V 6 bases and J 2 bases, with 9 bases left between them. CDR3 size: 13 residues. The germline gives CDR1 MDHEN, CDR2 SYDVKM. CDR3 region: CASRHANTDTQYF. The CDR3 DNA follows: TGTGCCAGCAGACACGCTAACACAGATACGCAGTATTTT.

This clonotype was observed a handful of times. The CDR3 nucleotides are TGTGCCAGCAGTTACTACCCTGGCGAGGACGGGACTAGCAATCAGCCCCAGCATTTT. Its protein is CASSYYPGEDGTSNQPQHF. This chain joins TRBV6-5 and TRBJ1-5; tentative D call: TRBD1 (5 bases). CDR1 is MNHEY, CDR2 SVGAGI, per germline. The CDR3 sequence is 19 residues long. V was clipped by 1 base and J by 0 bases, with 19 bases between them.

This chain links TRBV20-1 with TRBJ2-5, with 11 nucleotides matching TRBD2. This CDR3 has 15 residues. Unmatched junction bases numbered 10, after V lost 5 bases and J lost 5 bases. CDR1 and CDR2 (germline): DFQATT, SNEGSKA (reference sequence). The CDR3 sequence is CSAPNSGGAKETQYF. DNA of the CDR3: TGCAGTGCTCCGAATAGCGGGGGGGCCAAGGAGACCCAGTACTTC.

The chain carries TRBV28 and TRBJ2-5, with D possibly matching TRBD2 (6 bases). There are 16 residues in the CDR3. The germline gives CDR1 MDHEN, CDR2 SYDVKM. Trimming cost V 6 bases and J 4 bases, with 21 bases left between them. The CDR3 region has the DNA TGTGCCAGCAGCGACGTCGAGAGACTAGAGCGAGAGACCCAGTACTTC. It codes for CASSDVERLERETQYF.

This clonotype was observed a handful of times. This chain connects TRBV10-2 to TRBJ2-3, with 7 bases lining up with TRBD2. The J segment lost 5 bases and the V segment lost 1 base, leaving 3 bases of the junction unmatched. This CDR3 has 14 residues. Germline V CDR1 and CDR2: WSHSY, SAAADI. The CDR3 DNA is TGCGCCAGCAGTGAGTGGACTAGATTAGATACGCAGTATTTT. This gives the protein CASSEWTRLDTQYF.

A few counts support this clonotype. This chain joins TRBV20-1 and TRBJ2-7, with TRBD1 identical over 10 bases. V lost 6 bases, J lost 6 bases, and 8 bases stayed unmatched. CDR1 is DFQATT, CDR2 SNEGSKA, per germline (reference sequence). The CDR3 has 13 amino acids. CDR3 protein: CSARRGQGTEQYF. In nucleotides, the CDR3 is TGCAGTGCCAGACGGGGACAGGGGACCGAGCAGTACTTC.

The chain recombines TRBV12-3 or TRBV12-4 with TRBJ1-1; D is unclear. The CDR3 is 16 amino acids. V was clipped by 4 bases and J by 0 bases, with 15 bases between them. Written as DNA, the CDR3 is TGTGCCAGCAGTTCAACATGGATTAATATGAACACTGAAGCTTTCTTT. Translation gives CASSSTWINMNTEAFF.

This clonotype turned up a few times. The chain recombines TRBV12-3 or TRBV12-4 with TRBJ1-1; a possible D gene is TRBD1 (6 bases). The V and J ends lost 3 bases and 7 bases respectively, with 21 bases between them. The CDR3 runs to 16 residues. DNA for the CDR3: TGTGCCAGCAGTTTGGGGGGGGGGCGCCGAGGGAATGAAGCTTTCTTT. Translation: CASSLGGGRRGNEAFF.

The V gene is TRBV2, the J gene TRBJ1-4, with no clear D. The germline gives CDR1 SNHLY, CDR2 FYNNEI. V dropped 3 bases and J dropped 4 bases, with 15 bases sitting between them. There are 16 residues in the CDR3. CDR3 amino acids: CASSDPNWADNEKLFF. CDR3 DNA: TGTGCCAGCAGTGACCCCAATTGGGCAGATAATGAAAAACTGTTTTTT.

This clonotype was seen a few times. The rearrangement links TRBV6-5 to TRBJ2-6; no reliable D call. V was cut by 3 bases and J by 0 bases, with 6 bases left in between. Germline V gene data show CDR1 as MNHEY and CDR2 as SVGAGI. The CDR3 runs 15 residues. Written as DNA, the CDR3 is TGTGCCAGCAGTTATCGGGTCTCTGGGGCCAACGTCCTGACTTTC. It encodes CASSYRVSGANVLTF.

This clonotype was detected a few times. The chain couples TRBV2 to TRBJ1-2; D is unresolved. V was cut by 6 bases and J by 8 bases, with 10 bases left in between. Per germline, CDR1 SNHLY and CDR2 FYNNEI. The CDR3 runs to 11 residues. In nucleotides, the CDR3 is TGTGCCAGCAGGTACCGCGCGGGCTACACCTTC. It is translated as CASRYRAGYTF.

In DNA, the CDR3 is TGTGCCAGCAGTTACCCCGGGGCCCCTTACGAGCAGTACGTC. This sequence encodes CASSYPGAPYEQYV. V usage is TRBV6-5 and J usage is TRBJ2-7; D might be TRBD1 or TRBD2, each matching 5 bases. V was clipped by 2 bases and J by 4 bases, with 12 bases between them. Germline-derived CDR1 and CDR2 are MNHEY and SVGAGI. CDR3 length: 14 residues.

This chain uses TRBV6-1 with TRBJ2-2, with TRBD2 as a possible D gene (5 bases). The V gene's germline CDR1 is MNHNS and CDR2 SASEGT. V gave up 6 bases and J gave up 4 bases, with 24 bases separating them. This CDR3 contains 18 residues. The CDR3 loop reads CASSPLPGRALGTGELFF. Here the CDR3 DNA reads TGTGCCAGCAGCCCTCTCCCCGGGCGGGCCCTGGGCACCGGGGAGCTGTTTTTT.

The chain joins TRBV20-1 to TRBJ2-5, with a possible D match to TRBD2 (5 bases). V lost 2 bases, J lost 7 bases, and 14 bases lay in between. Germline CDR1 and CDR2: DFQATT and SNEGSKA (reference sequence). The CDR3 extends over 13 amino acids. Here the CDR3 reads CSARSDWAGTQYF. The DNA for the CDR3 is TGCAGTGCTAGATCGGATTGGGCGGGGACCCAGTACTTC.

The chain has TRBV10-2 and TRBJ2-1; no firm D call. Germline V gene data show CDR1 as WSHSY and CDR2 as SAAADI. The ends were cut back, 2 bases at V and 5 bases at J, with 13 bases in the middle. CDR3 length equals 15 residues. The CDR3, as DNA: TGCGCCAGCAGTGAGAGGTGGCCTCAGGACAATGAGCAGTTCTTC. Translated, it gives CASSERWPQDNEQFF.

The chain is built from TRBV10-2 and TRBJ1-1; 7 nucleotides line up with TRBD1. Germline-derived CDR1 and CDR2 are WSHSY and SAAADI. The junction had 5 bases not matched to a gene; V was cut back by 4 bases and J by 6 bases. CDR3 length: 13 amino acids. The CDR3 DNA is TGCGCCAGCAGTGCGACAGGGAGGCCTGAAGCTTTCTTT. This gives the protein CASSATGRPEAFF.

In this sample, this clonotype turned up a few times. V gene TRBV4-3 combines with J gene TRBJ2-1, with TRBD2 matching over 8 bases. V lost 1 base to trimming and J lost 8 bases; unmatched junction nucleotides: 7. This CDR3 contains 15 residues. From germline, CDR1 is LGHNA and CDR2 YSLEER. CDR3: CASSQGNGGAYEQFF. CDR3 in DNA: TGCGCCAGCAGCCAAGGAAACGGGGGGGCGTATGAGCAGTTCTTC.

V is TRBV12-3 or TRBV12-4 and J is TRBJ1-5, with D perhaps matching TRBD1 (5 bases). V was pared by 5 bases and J by 6 bases, with 11 bases between. The CDR3 extends over 13 amino acids. This CDR3 reads CASSLPDSQPQHF. CDR3 sequence (DNA): TGTGCCAGCAGTCTTCCTGACAGTCAGCCCCAGCATTTT.

V usage is TRBV6-5 and J usage is TRBJ1-1; D is unresolved. Looked up from germline, CDR1 is MNHEY and CDR2 is SVGAGI. The V gene lost 6 bases and the J gene lost 3 bases, with 8 bases spanning the gap. This CDR3 has 12 amino acids. As DNA, the CDR3 is TGTGCCAGCAGGACGTTGGACACTGAAGCTTTCTTT. It codes for CASRTLDTEAFF.

The rearrangement joins TRBV5-1 to TRBJ2-1; no reliable D call. Germline V lookup: CDR1 SGHRS, CDR2 YFSETQ. V lost 0 bases and J 9 bases, leaving 10 bases between the germline ends. The CDR3 covers 13 residues. As DNA, the CDR3 is TGCGCCAGCAGCTTGGACACTTGGTCTGAGCAGTTCTTC. Protein: CASSLDTWSEQFF.

This clonotype was recorded a few times. DNA of the CDR3: TGTGCCAGCTCACCCGGGGGCAGGGGGCCAGAGGAGCAGTTCTTC. Protein sequence: CASSPGGRGPEEQFF. The chain uses TRBV18 and TRBJ2-1; TRBD1 matches at 8 bases. The length of the CDR3 is 15 residues. Germline lookup yields CDR1 KGHSH and CDR2 LQKENI. Unmatched junction bases numbered 11, after V lost 3 bases and J lost 10 bases.

This clonotype was detected only a few times. V is TRBV4-2 and J is TRBJ2-7; D perhaps matches TRBD1 (6 bases). The CDR3 totals 15 residues. Deletions cut 0 bases from V and 4 bases from J, with 13 bases between. CDR1 and CDR2 from the germline V gene are LGHNA and YNFKEQ. This chain's CDR3 is CASSQEFQGLYEQYV. CDR3 nucleotide sequence: TGTGCCAGCAGCCAAGAATTTCAGGGGCTGTACGAGCAGTACGTC.

This clonotype was counted only a few times. The chain uses TRBV5-6 and TRBJ2-1, with D perhaps assigned TRBD1 or TRBD2 (5 bases each). CDR3 length equals 12 residues. Germline CDR1 reads SGHDT; CDR2 reads YYEEEE. V shed 2 bases and J shed 8 bases, with 8 bases lying between them. CDR3 nucleotides: TGTGCCAGCAGCTTCGGGGCGGATGAGCAGTTCTTC. The encoded protein is CASSFGADEQFF.

The chain couples TRBV6-5 to TRBJ2-7; 11 bases align to TRBD1. The germline gives CDR1 MNHEY, CDR2 SVGAGI. Germline trimming cut 0 bases from V and 2 bases from J; bases unmatched to any gene: 0. The CDR3 sequence is 15 residues long. The CDR3 is CASSYSGQGAYEQYF. CDR3 DNA sequence: TGTGCCAGCAGTTACTCGGGACAGGGGGCCTACGAGCAGTACTTC.

The V gene is TRBV11-1, the J gene TRBJ1-2; 7 nucleotides line up with TRBD1. Per germline, CDR1 SGHAT and CDR2 FQDESV (reference sequence). J gave up 3 bases and V 5 bases, and 6 bases lay outside the gene matches. The CDR3 totals 14 residues. CDR3 coding DNA: TGTGCCAGCAGCCAAGGGACAGTTGACTATGGCTACACCTTC. Translated, it gives CASSQGTVDYGYTF.

This clonotype was picked up a small number of times. The genes are TRBV6-1 and TRBJ2-1; 10 nucleotides match TRBD1. The junction had 11 bases not matched to a gene; V was cut back by 6 bases and J by 9 bases. This CDR3 is 15 amino acids long. Germline CDR1 is MNHNS and CDR2 is SASEGT. The CDR3 sequence is CASRRTGGIDGEQFF. The CDR3 DNA reads as TGTGCCAGCAGGCGGACAGGGGGAATCGATGGTGAGCAGTTCTTC.

The chain combines TRBV9 with TRBJ2-3; TRBD1 is a possible D gene (5 bases). The CDR3 extends over 13 amino acids. The ends were cut back, 0 bases at V and 9 bases at J, with 11 bases in the middle. CDR1 is SGDLS, CDR2 YYNGEE, per germline. Here the CDR3 reads CASSVVLGATQYF. The CDR3 DNA is TGTGCCAGCAGCGTAGTTTTAGGGGCCACGCAGTATTTT. The complete variable domain, with remaining parts taken from reference TRBV9 and TRBJ2-3, reads DSGVTQTPKHLITATGQRVTLRCSPRSGDLSVYWYQQSLDQGLQFLIQYYNGEERAKGNILERFSAQQFPDLHSELNLSSLELGDSALYFCASSVVLGATQYFGPGTRLTVL.